The T cell receptor beta chain described here comes from a study of control samples from healthy donors and cancer patients. V shed 8 bases and J 5 bases; nucleotides not matched to a gene: 14. Germline CDR1 is SNHLY and CDR2 is FYNNEI. The CDR3 runs to 15 residues. TCRdb's copy holds only in-frame clones and misses some; the assay was immunoSEQ multiplex PCR. The sample includes about 140,000 clones, roughly 88% of them seen just once. The sample was blood. This sequence was found in a man aged 18 to 29 in good health. This chain connects TRBV2 to TRBJ1-1, with 7 nucleotides matching TRBD1. Here the CDR3 DNA reads TGTGCCAGCGTCAATCCGGGACAGTCGGGGACTGAAGCTTTCTTT. Protein sequence: CASVNPGQSGTEAFF.